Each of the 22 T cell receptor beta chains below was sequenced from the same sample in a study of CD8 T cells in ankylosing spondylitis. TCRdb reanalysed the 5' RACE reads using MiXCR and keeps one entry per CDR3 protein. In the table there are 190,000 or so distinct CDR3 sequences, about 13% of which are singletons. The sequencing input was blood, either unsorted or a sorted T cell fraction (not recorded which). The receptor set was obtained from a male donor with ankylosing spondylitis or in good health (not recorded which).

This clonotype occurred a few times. The CDR3 region is CASSQEDISGANVLTF. CDR3 DNA sequence: TGCGCCAGCAGCCAAGAAGACATCTCTGGGGCCAACGTCCTGACTTTC. This sequence joins TRBV4-1 and TRBJ2-6; no firm D call. This CDR3 contains 16 residues. Germline CDR1 and CDR2: MGHRA and YSYEKL. V was shortened by 0 bases and J by 0 bases, with 6 bases between the two germline ends.

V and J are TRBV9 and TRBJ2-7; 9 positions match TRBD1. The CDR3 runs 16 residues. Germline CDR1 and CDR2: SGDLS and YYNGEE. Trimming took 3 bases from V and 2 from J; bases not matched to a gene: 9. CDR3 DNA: TGTGCCAGCAGCGGGACAGGGGAAAACCCAACCTACGAGCAGTACTTC. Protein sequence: CASSGTGENPTYEQYF.

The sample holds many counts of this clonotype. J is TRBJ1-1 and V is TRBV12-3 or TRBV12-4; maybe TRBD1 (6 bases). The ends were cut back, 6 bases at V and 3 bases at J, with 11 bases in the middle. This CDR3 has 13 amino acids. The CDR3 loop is CASSVGQYTEAFF. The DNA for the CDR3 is TGTGCCAGCAGCGTGGGACAATACACTGAAGCTTTCTTT.

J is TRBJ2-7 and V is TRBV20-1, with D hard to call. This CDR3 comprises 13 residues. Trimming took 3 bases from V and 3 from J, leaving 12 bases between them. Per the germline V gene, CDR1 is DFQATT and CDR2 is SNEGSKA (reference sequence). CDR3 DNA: TGCAGTGCTAGGGCCCGGGCCGACTACGAGCAGTACTTC. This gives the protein CSARARADYEQYF.

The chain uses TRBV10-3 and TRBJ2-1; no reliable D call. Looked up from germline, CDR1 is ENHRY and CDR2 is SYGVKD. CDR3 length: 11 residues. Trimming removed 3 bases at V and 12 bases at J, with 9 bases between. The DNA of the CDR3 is TGTGCCATCAGTGACTCTGTAGGGCAGTTCTTC. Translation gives CAISDSVGQFF.

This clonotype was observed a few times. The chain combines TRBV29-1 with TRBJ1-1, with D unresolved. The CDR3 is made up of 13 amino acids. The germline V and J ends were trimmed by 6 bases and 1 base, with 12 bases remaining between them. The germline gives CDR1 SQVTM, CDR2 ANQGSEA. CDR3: CSVKVDPNTEAFF. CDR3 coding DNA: TGCAGCGTCAAGGTCGACCCGAACACTGAAGCTTTCTTT.

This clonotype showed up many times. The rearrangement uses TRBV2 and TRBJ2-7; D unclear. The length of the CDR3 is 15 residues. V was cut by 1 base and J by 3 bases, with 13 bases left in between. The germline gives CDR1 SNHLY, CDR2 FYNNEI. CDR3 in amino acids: CASSEGRTANYEQYF. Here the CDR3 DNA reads TGTGCCAGCAGTGAAGGCAGAACTGCGAACTACGAGCAGTACTTC.

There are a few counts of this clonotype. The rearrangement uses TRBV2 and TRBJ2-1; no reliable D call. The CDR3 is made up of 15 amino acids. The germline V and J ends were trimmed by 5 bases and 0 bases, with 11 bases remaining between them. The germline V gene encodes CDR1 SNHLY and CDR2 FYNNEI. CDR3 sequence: CASSPYYSSYNEQFF. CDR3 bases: TGTGCCAGCAGTCCATATTATAGCTCCTACAATGAGCAGTTCTTC.

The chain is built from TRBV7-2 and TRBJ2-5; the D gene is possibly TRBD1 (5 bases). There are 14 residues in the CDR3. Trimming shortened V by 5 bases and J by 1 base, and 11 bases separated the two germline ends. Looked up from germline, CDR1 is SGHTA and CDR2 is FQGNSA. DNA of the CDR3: TGTGCCAGCAGCCCCACCAGGGTCCAAGAGACCCAGTACTTC. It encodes CASSPTRVQETQYF.

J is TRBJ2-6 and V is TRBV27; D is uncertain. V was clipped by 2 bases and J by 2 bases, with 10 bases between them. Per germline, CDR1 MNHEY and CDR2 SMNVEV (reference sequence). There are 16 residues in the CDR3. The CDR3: CASSLNEVAGANVLTF. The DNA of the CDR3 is TGTGCCAGCAGTTTAAATGAAGTGGCTGGGGCCAACGTCCTGACTTTC.

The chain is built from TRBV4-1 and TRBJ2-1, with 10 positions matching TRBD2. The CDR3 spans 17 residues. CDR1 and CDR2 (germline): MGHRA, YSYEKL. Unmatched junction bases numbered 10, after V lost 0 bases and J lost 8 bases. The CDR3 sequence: CASSQDPMSGGADEQFF. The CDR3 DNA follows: TGCGCCAGCAGCCAAGACCCAATGAGCGGGGGGGCGGATGAGCAGTTCTTC.

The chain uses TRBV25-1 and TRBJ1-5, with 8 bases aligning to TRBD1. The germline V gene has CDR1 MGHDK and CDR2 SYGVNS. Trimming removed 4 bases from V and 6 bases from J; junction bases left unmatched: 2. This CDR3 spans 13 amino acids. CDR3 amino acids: CASSATGAQPQHF. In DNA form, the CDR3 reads TGTGCCAGCAGTGCGACAGGGGCTCAGCCCCAGCATTTT.

CDR3 loop: CASSLSAFEAFF. In nucleotides, the CDR3 is TGTGCCAGCAGTTTATCGGCTTTTGAAGCTTTCTTT. The chain employs TRBV27 and TRBJ1-1; D gene ambiguous. CDR1 and CDR2 from the germline V gene are MNHEY and SMNVEV (reference sequence). CDR3 length: 12 amino acids. V was clipped by 0 bases and J by 7 bases, with 6 bases between them.

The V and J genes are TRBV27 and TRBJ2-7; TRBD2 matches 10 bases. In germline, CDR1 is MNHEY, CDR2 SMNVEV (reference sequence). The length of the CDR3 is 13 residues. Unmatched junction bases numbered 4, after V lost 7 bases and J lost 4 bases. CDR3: CASKSGLAYEQYF. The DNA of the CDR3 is TGTGCCAGCAAGTCGGGACTAGCGTACGAGCAGTACTTC.

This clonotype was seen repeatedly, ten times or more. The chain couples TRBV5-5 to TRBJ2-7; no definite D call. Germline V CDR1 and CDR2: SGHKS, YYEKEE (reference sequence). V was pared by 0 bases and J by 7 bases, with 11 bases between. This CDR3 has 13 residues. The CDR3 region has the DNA TGTGCCAGCAGCTTGGTGCATCGGCCGGAGCAGTACTTC. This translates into CASSLVHRPEQYF.

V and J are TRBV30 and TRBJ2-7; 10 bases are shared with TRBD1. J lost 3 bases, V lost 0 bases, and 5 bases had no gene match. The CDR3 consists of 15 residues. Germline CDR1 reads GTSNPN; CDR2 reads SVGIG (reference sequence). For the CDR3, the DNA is TGTGCCTGGAGTGTAGACAGGGGGCTCTACTACGAGCAGTACTTC. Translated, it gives CAWSVDRGLYYEQYF.

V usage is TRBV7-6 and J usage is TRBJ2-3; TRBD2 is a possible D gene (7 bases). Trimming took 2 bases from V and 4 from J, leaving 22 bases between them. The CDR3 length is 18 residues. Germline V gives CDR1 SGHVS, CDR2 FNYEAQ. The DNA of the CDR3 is TGTGCCAGCAGCTTACTAGAAACTCGGGGGGCCCGCGCAGATACGCAGTATTTT. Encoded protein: CASSLLETRGARADTQYF.

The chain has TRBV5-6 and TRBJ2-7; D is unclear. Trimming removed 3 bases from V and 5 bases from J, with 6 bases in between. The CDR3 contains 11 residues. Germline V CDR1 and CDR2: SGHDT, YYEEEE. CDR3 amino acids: CASSYGHEQYF. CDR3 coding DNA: TGTGCCAGCAGCTATGGCCACGAGCAGTACTTC.

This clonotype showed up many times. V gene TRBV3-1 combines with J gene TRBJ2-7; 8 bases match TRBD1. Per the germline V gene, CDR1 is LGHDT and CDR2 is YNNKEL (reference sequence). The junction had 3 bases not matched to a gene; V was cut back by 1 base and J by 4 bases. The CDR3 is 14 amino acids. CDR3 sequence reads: CASSQGTGWYEQYF. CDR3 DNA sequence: TGTGCCAGCAGCCAAGGGACAGGGTGGTACGAGCAGTACTTC.

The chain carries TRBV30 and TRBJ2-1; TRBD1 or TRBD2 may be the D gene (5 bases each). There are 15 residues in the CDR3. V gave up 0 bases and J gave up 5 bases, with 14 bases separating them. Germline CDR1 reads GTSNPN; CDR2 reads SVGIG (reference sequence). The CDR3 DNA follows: TGTGCCTGGAGTGTACTTCCCGGGACCCACAATGAGCAGTTCTTC. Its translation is CAWSVLPGTHNEQFF.

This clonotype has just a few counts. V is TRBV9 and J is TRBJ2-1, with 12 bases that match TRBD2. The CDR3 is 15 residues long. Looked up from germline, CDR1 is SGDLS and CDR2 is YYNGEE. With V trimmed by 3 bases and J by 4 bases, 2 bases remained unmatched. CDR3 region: CASSATSGGYNEQFF. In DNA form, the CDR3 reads TGTGCCAGCAGCGCTACTAGCGGGGGGTACAATGAGCAGTTCTTC. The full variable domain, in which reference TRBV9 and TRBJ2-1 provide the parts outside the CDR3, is DSGVTQTPKHLITATGQRVTLRCSPRSGDLSVYWYQQSLDQGLQFLIQYYNGEERAKGNILERFSAQQFPDLHSELNLSSLELGDSALYFCASSATSGGYNEQFFGPGTRLTVL.

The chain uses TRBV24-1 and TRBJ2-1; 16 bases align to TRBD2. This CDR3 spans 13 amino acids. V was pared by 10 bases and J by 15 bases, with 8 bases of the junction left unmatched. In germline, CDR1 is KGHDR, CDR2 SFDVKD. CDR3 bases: TGTGCCACTTCTCCGGGACTAGCGGGAGGGACGTTCTTC. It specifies CATSPGLAGGTFF.